The 12 T cell receptor beta chains below come from one sample, sequenced in a study of T cell responses to AZD1222 COVID-19 vaccine. Method: immunoSEQ multiplex PCR; TCRdb's copy keeps in-frame clones and lacks some. This table has more than 75,000 clones, approximately 91% appearing once. The sample consisted of peripheral blood, taken 28 days after the second AZD1222 dose. All receptors come from an adult who received the AZD1222 COVID-19 vaccine.

CDR3: CASSSGEKLFF. The CDR3 DNA follows: TGTGCCAGCAGTTCGGGTGAAAAACTGTTTTTT. This rearrangement joins TRBV6-5 to TRBJ1-4; D remains ambiguous. This CDR3 is built from 11 residues. Trimming took 4 bases from V and 7 from J, leaving 4 bases between them. Germline-derived CDR1 and CDR2 are MNHEY and SVGAGI.

This clone came up once. This chain uses TRBV6-4 with TRBJ1-1; D perhaps matches TRBD1 (5 bases). V was cut by 4 bases and J by 1 base, with 7 bases left in between. From germline, CDR1 is MRHNA and CDR2 SNTAGT. CDR3 size: 13 residues. CDR3: CASSVRGNTEAFF. In nucleotides, the CDR3 is TGTGCCAGCAGTGTTAGGGGGAACACTGAAGCTTTCTTT.

The chain is built from TRBV7-8 and TRBJ2-1; either TRBD1 or TRBD2 may supply D (5 bases each). Germline CDR1 reads SGHVS; CDR2 reads FQNEAQ. The CDR3 is made up of 14 amino acids. The germline V and J ends were trimmed by 5 bases and 6 bases, with 14 bases remaining between them. The CDR3 protein is CASSPWGTGNEQFF. The CDR3 region has the DNA TGTGCCAGCAGCCCTTGGGGGACCGGCAATGAGCAGTTCTTC.

CDR3 nucleotide sequence: TGTGCCACCAGCAGAGACCAGGGCCAGCGAGGTATCTACGAGCAGTACTTC. Amino acid sequence: CATSRDQGQRGIYEQYF. The genes are TRBV15 and TRBJ2-7; D might be TRBD1 (5 bases). CDR3 length equals 17 residues. Germline CDR1 reads LNHNV; CDR2 reads YYDKDF (reference sequence). Trimming took 0 bases from V and 3 from J, leaving 18 bases between them.

The chain combines TRBV11-3 with TRBJ2-7, with TRBD2 matching 10 bases. With V trimmed by 5 bases and J by 6 bases, 7 bases remained unmatched. CDR3 length: 14 residues. Looked up from germline, CDR1 is SGHNT and CDR2 is YENEEA. The CDR3 sequence: CASSLSSGSSEQYF. CDR3 nucleotide sequence: TGTGCCAGCAGCCTTTCTAGCGGGAGTAGCGAGCAGTACTTC.

The rearrangement joins TRBV21-1 to TRBJ2-5; the table's D call, TRBD2, has no DNA check behind it. TRBV21-1 counts as a pseudogene. The CDR3 sequence is 12 residues long. CDR3 bases: TGTGCCAGCACCCCCAACACCCCTAGCCAGTACTTC. The encoded protein is CASTPNTPSQYF.

V gene TRBV19 combines with J gene TRBJ2-2; D is uncertain. CDR3 size: 16 residues. Germline assignment: CDR1 LNHDA and CDR2 SQIVND (reference sequence). V was shortened by 1 base and J by 4 bases, with 13 bases between the two germline ends. The CDR3 DNA reads TGTGCCAGTAGTATAGGGTTAGGGTTGATCACCGGGGAGCTGTTTTTT. Encoded protein: CASSIGLGLITGELFF.

The chain carries TRBV30 and TRBJ1-2; a weak D match, TRBD1 (5 bases). V was clipped by 3 bases and J by 0 bases, with 8 bases between them. The CDR3 consists of 13 residues. Germline assignment: CDR1 GTSNPN and CDR2 SVGIG (reference sequence). This CDR3 reads CAWSRETNYGYTF. The CDR3 bases are TGTGCCTGGAGCAGGGAAACTAACTATGGCTACACCTTC.

This clone was seen a few times. The V and J genes are TRBV9 and TRBJ1-3, with 9 nucleotides matching TRBD1. Germline trimming cut 4 bases from V and 3 bases from J; bases unmatched to any gene: 8. Germline values: CDR1 SGDLS, CDR2 YYNGEE. CDR3 length: 16 residues. CDR3 sequence reads: CASSPGTGFYGNTIYF. The CDR3 region has the DNA TGTGCCAGCAGCCCCGGGACAGGGTTTTATGGAAACACCATATATTTT.

This sequence joins TRBV14 and TRBJ1-2, with no clear D. Germline-derived CDR1 and CDR2 are SGHDN and FVKESK. The CDR3 is made up of 13 amino acids. The V gene lost 4 bases and the J gene lost 8 bases, with 14 bases spanning the gap. The CDR3 sequence is CASSRGKGGGYTF. CDR3 nucleotide sequence: TGTGCCAGCAGCCGAGGGAAGGGAGGAGGCTACACCTTC.

This clone has only one observation. The chain is built from TRBV4-2 and TRBJ1-1, with D hard to call. Looked up from germline, CDR1 is LGHNA and CDR2 is YNFKEQ. CDR3 length: 12 residues. The V end was cut by 0 bases, the J end by 5 bases, with 4 bases between. The CDR3 spells CASSQEVTEAFF. CDR3 DNA sequence: TGTGCCAGCAGCCAAGAGGTAACTGAAGCTTTCTTT.

The chain links TRBV5-5 to TRBJ2-5; TRBD2 aligns across 7 bases. Germline V gene lookup returns CDR1 SGHKS and CDR2 YYEKEE (reference sequence). The trim removed 4 bases at V and 2 bases at J, leaving 14 bases unmatched. This CDR3 comprises 17 residues. CDR3 bases: TGTGCCAGCAGCCCAGTTCGGGGCGGGAGTTGGCAAGAGACCCAGTACTTC. The encoded protein is CASSPVRGGSWQETQYF.